One sample yielded the 18 T cell receptor beta chains listed below, sequenced in a study of T cells expressing NK-cell markers. TCRdb derives one entry per CDR3 protein from the 5' RACE reads, leaving out DNA. This sample's table reports approximately 170,000 distinct CDR3 sequences. Input material: blood T cells: a sorted CD56 or NKG2C T cell subset, CD4+ or CD8+ T cells, or bulk PBMC T cells (not recorded which). The receptors come from a man aged 18-70 years in good health.

CDR3 protein: CATGPTGEPQETQYF. The rearrangement links TRBV24-1 to TRBJ2-5; without DNA, the TCRdb call of TRBD2 cannot be checked. The CDR3 is made up of 15 amino acids. Germline V gene data show CDR1 as KGHDR and CDR2 as SFDVKD.

The chain uses TRBV12-3 or TRBV12-4 and TRBJ2-5; TCRdb designates TRBD2, a call that cannot be tested without DNA. This CDR3 region has 16 residues. The CDR3 region is CASSFAGLAGPETQYF.

V gene TRBV3-1 combines with J gene TRBJ2-3. CDR3 length: 13 amino acids. Germline V gives CDR1 LGHDT, CDR2 YNNKEL (reference sequence). The CDR3 reads CASSQVSKDTQYF.

This rearrangement joins TRBV7-9 to TRBJ2-5; the TCRdb call, TRBD1, lacks DNA for checking. Germline CDR1 SEHNR, CDR2 FQNEAQ (reference sequence). There are 16 residues in the CDR3. CDR3 in amino acids: CASSSTRGQAIETQYF.

This rearrangement joins TRBV7-9 to TRBJ2-1; TCRdb designates TRBD2, a call that cannot be tested without DNA. Germline V lookup: CDR1 SEHNR, CDR2 FQNEAQ (reference sequence). CDR3 length equals 15 residues. CDR3: CASSLLAGGPDEQFF.

The chain links TRBV19 to TRBJ1-1; absent DNA, TCRdb's TRBD1 call cannot be checked. The CDR3 is 17 amino acids. Per the germline V gene, CDR1 is LNHDA and CDR2 is SQIVND (reference sequence). The CDR3 reads CASSEQGSWVMNTEAFF.

Here the CDR3 reads CSASLAYNEQFF. V usage is TRBV20-1 and J usage is TRBJ2-1. The CDR3 is 12 amino acids. CDR1 and CDR2 (germline): DFQATT, SNEGSKA (reference sequence).

The J gene is TRBJ2-2, the V gene TRBV29-1; TCRdb indicates TRBD1, and absent DNA this call remains unverified. The CDR3 sequence is 15 residues long. CDR1 and CDR2 from the germline V gene are SQVTM and ANQGSEA. This CDR3 reads CSASGQGGSAGELFF.

This chain links TRBV11-1 with TRBJ2-6. The germline gives CDR1 SGHAT, CDR2 FQDESV (reference sequence). The CDR3 length is 18 residues. This CDR3 reads CASSLEVHLRTGANVLTF.

This chain connects TRBV7-8 to TRBJ2-1; TCRdb indicates TRBD2, and absent DNA this call remains unverified. Germline V gene sequence: CDR1 SGHVS, CDR2 FQNEAQ. CDR3 length: 13 amino acids. The CDR3 here is CASSLEGPVEQFF.

J is TRBJ2-1 and V is TRBV7-8; the TCRdb call, TRBD1, lacks DNA for checking. CDR3 length equals 14 residues. The V gene's germline CDR1 is SGHVS and CDR2 FQNEAQ. The CDR3 region is CASRLTGTGVEQFF.

The chain links TRBV12-3 or TRBV12-4 to TRBJ2-5; lacking DNA, the TRBD1 call made by TCRdb goes unchecked. The CDR3 has 15 residues. CDR3 in amino acids: CASSLNGAGGETQYF.

The CDR3: CASSFRPPIRGGTDTEAFF. V usage is TRBV11-1 and J usage is TRBJ1-1. From germline, CDR1 is SGHAT and CDR2 FQDESV (reference sequence). This CDR3 spans 19 amino acids.

The chain couples TRBV5-1 to TRBJ2-5. The CDR3 loop spans 14 amino acids. Germline values: CDR1 SGHRS, CDR2 YFSETQ. CDR3 residues: CASSSERSMETQYF.

The V and J genes are TRBV27 and TRBJ2-3; TCRdb reports TRBD2, a call that lacks DNA to check it against. Germline lookup yields CDR1 MNHEY and CDR2 SMNVEV (reference sequence). The CDR3 covers 20 residues. The CDR3 spells CASSFEVRSGVRIQADTQYF.

The gene calls are TRBV2 and TRBJ1-4; TCRdb designates TRBD1, a call that cannot be tested without DNA. This CDR3 has 15 amino acids. Germline CDR1 is SNHLY and CDR2 is FYNNEI. This chain's CDR3 is CASSEWKGGDEKLFF.

The rearrangement uses TRBV6-4 and TRBJ2-5; TCRdb returns TRBD1, unconfirmable since there is no DNA. The CDR3 runs to 14 residues. The germline gives CDR1 MRHNA, CDR2 SNTAGT. This chain's CDR3 is CASDGDSQQETQYF.

This chain links TRBV6-5 with TRBJ1-2; as DNA is missing, the TRBD1 call by TCRdb cannot be tested. There are 15 residues in the CDR3. Looked up from germline, CDR1 is MNHEY and CDR2 is SVGAGI. The CDR3 here is CASSLQGARDYGYTF.